A selection of T cell receptor beta chains follows, all from one sample in a study of cytomegalovirus exposure and HLA in healthy donors. Sequencing used immunoSEQ multiplex PCR; TCRdb keeps in-frame clones, though not all of them. The profile covers about 180,000 clones, with roughly 76% appearing a single time and 4% to 5% taken by the ten largest. Sequenced: PBMCs. These receptors were taken from a young woman in good health and CMV-seropositive. CDR3s include the opening cysteine and the closing phenylalanine or tryptophan. Fields, in order: V gene, D gene, clone size, J gene, CDR3 DNA, CDR3 protein. The D gene is left open where the match is weak. Size is omitted from some rows. Given values are once, few, many or a class for expanded clones.

TRBV7-3	NA	NA	TRBJ2-1	TGTGCCAGCAGCGTAGGAGCGTACAATGAGCAGTTCTTC	CASSVGAYNEQFF
TRBV2	NA	NA	TRBJ1-1	TGTGCCAGCAGTGAAAGACAGATCATGAACACTGAAGCTTTCTTT	CASSERQIMNTEAFF
TRBV6-6	NA	NA	TRBJ2-1	TGTGCCAGCAAAGAAATTCCAGGGAATGAGCAGTTCTTC	CASKEIPGNEQFF
TRBV7-6	NA	NA	TRBJ1-6	TGTGCCAGCAGCCCGGGACTTAACCTGGGAAATTCACCCCTCCACTTT	CASSPGLNLGNSPLHF
TRBV9	TRBD2	NA	TRBJ2-5	TGTGCCAGCAGCGTAGGCGGGGGGGCTGGAGAGACCCAGTACTTC	CASSVGGGAGETQYF
TRBV28	NA	NA	TRBJ1-1	TGTGCCAGCAGTGGTCGGACGGGGGTGATGAACACTGAAGCTTTCTTT	CASSGRTGVMNTEAFF
TRBV6-1	TRBD1	NA	TRBJ1-5	TGTGCCAGCCATTCGGGACAGTATGGGCAGCCCCAGCATTTT	CASHSGQYGQPQHF
TRBV12-1	NA	NA	TRBJ1-5	TGTGCCAGCAGCTTGTCCGGGACAGCGAATCAGCCCCAGCATTTT	CASSLSGTANQPQHF
TRBV11-2	NA	NA	TRBJ2-2	TGTGCCAGCAGCCCAGAGGTCGGGGGGCTGAGGACCGGGGAGCTGTTTTTT	CASSPEVGGLRTGELFF
TRBV6-5	NA	NA	TRBJ1-1	TGTGCCAGCAGTTACGGGGCTCCCACTGAAGCTTTCTTT	CASSYGAPTEAFF
TRBV5-6	TRBD2	NA	TRBJ2-7	TGTGCCACCCTACTAGCGGAAAAATACGAGCAGTACTTC	CATLLAEKYEQYF
TRBV5-1	NA	once	TRBJ2-1	TGCGCCAGCAGCTTGGACGACTGGACAAATGAGCAGTTCTTC	CASSLDDWTNEQFF
TRBV4-2	NA	NA	TRBJ1-2	TGTGCCAGCAGCCTCCAGACTCTCTATGGCTACACCTTC	CASSLQTLYGYTF
TRBV28	NA	NA	TRBJ1-2	TGTGTCACAATGGGGACTCCTAATGGCTATGGCTACACCTTC	CVTMGTPNGYGYTF
TRBV6-1	NA	NA	TRBJ2-7	TGTGCCAGCAGTGAAGCCGCAGGGGCAACCTACGAGCAGTACTTC	CASSEAAGATYEQYF
TRBV7-9	NA	NA	TRBJ2-2	TGTGCCAGCAGCTTAGCCAGTTCCACCACCGGGGAGCTGTTTTTT	CASSLASSTTGELFF
TRBV5-6	NA	NA	TRBJ1-1	TGTGCCAGCAGCCCGGGTGGAGGGTGGGACACTGAAGCTTTCTTT	CASSPGGGWDTEAFF
TRBV7-9	NA	NA	TRBJ2-7	TGTGCCAGCAGCCCCGAGGGGGTTACCTACGAGCAGTACTTC	CASSPEGVTYEQYF
TRBV5-4	TRBD2	NA	TRBJ2-7	TGTGCCAGCAGCCTGGGACTAGCGTCCTACGAGCAGTACTTC	CASSLGLASYEQYF
TRBV2	NA	NA	TRBJ1-5	TGTGCCAGCAACCAGGGTTTCAATCAGCCCCAGCATTTT	CASNQGFNQPQHF
TRBV19	NA	NA	TRBJ1-2	TGTGCCAGTAGTATAGGAGACAGGTTGGGCTACACCTTC	CASSIGDRLGYTF
TRBV5-6	NA	NA	TRBJ2-7	TGTGCCAGCAGCCCGACGGGGGGCTCCGAGCAGTACTTC	CASSPTGGSEQYF
TRBV21-1	NA	NA	TRBJ2-4	TGTGCCAGCAGCAAAACGGGGGGCTTAGCCAAAAACATTCAGTACTTC	CASSKTGGLAKNIQYF
TRBV4-2	NA	NA	TRBJ2-1	TGTGCCAGCAGCCAAGTGGAGGGCCAGTGGGAGCAGTTCTTC	CASSQVEGQWEQFF
TRBV7-6	TRBD2	NA	TRBJ2-1	TGTGCCAGCAGCCTAGGGACTAGCGGATACTACAATGAGCAGTTCTTC	CASSLGTSGYYNEQFF
TRBV19	NA	few	TRBJ2-7	TGTGCCAGTAGTAACCAGGGTGCAGGGTCCTACGAGCAGTACTTC	CASSNQGAGSYEQYF
TRBV6-1	NA	NA	TRBJ1-4	TGTGCCAGCAGTGATCTGGACAAGAGTGAAAAACTGTTTTTT	CASSDLDKSEKLFF
TRBV4-1	NA	NA	TRBJ2-1	TGCGCCAGCAGCCAAGCGTGGACAGCTTCATTTTACAATGAGCAGTTCTTC	CASSQAWTASFYNEQFF
TRBV28	TRBD1	NA	TRBJ1-3	TGTGCCAGCAGCTCCGGGACAGGGGACGGAAACACCATATATTTT	CASSSGTGDGNTIYF
TRBV30	NA	NA	TRBJ1-4	TGTGCCTGGAGCCGATTCCGGGTGGGTTGGCGGATAGACGATAATGAAAAACTGTTTTTT	CAWSRFRVGWRIDDNEKLFF
TRBV10-3	TRBD2	NA	TRBJ2-1	TGTGCCATCAGGGACCCCGAGCAGCGGGGGGTCGAAAATGAGCAGTTCTTC	CAIRDPEQRGVENEQFF
TRBV5-1	NA	NA	TRBJ1-1	TGCGCCAGCAGCTCGGGACAACTTACTGAAGCTTTCTTT	CASSSGQLTEAFF
TRBV6-4	NA	NA	TRBJ2-1	TGTGCCAGCAGTACAGGACCAACCTACAATGAGCAGTTCTTC	CASSTGPTYNEQFF
TRBV2	NA	NA	TRBJ1-1	TGTGCCAGCAGACGGGACTTGAACACTGAAGCTTTCTTT	CASRRDLNTEAFF
TRBV5-1	TRBD1	NA	TRBJ2-7	TGCGCCAGCAGCTACGGACAGGGTGGCGAGCAGTACTTC	CASSYGQGGEQYF
TRBV6-5	NA	NA	TRBJ2-7	TGTGCCAGCAGTTACCTCGGTAGAAAAATAGAGTACTTC	CASSYLGRKIEYF
TRBV6-5	NA	NA	TRBJ1-1	TGTGCCAGCAGTCCAAACGTATGGGGGGACACTGAAGCTTTCTTT	CASSPNVWGDTEAFF
TRBV6-1	NA	NA	TRBJ2-7	TGTGCCAGCAGACAGGATCTGTCCTACGAGCAGTACTTC	CASRQDLSYEQYF
TRBV5-1	TRBD2	NA	TRBJ2-7	TGCGCCAGCAGCTTGGAAGGGACTAGCGGCTCCGAGCAGTACTTC	CASSLEGTSGSEQYF
TRBV11-1	TRBD1	NA	TRBJ1-1	TGTGCCAGCAGCTTAGAGGACAGGCTTAACACTGAAGCTTTCTTT	CASSLEDRLNTEAFF
TRBV2	NA	NA	TRBJ2-3	TGTGCCAGCAGTGAAACCCAGAACACAGATACGCAGTATTTT	CASSETQNTDTQYF
TRBV27	NA	NA	TRBJ1-6	TGTGCCAGCAGTTTACGGGCAGGGAAGGGCTCCTATAATTCACCCCTCCACTTT	CASSLRAGKGSYNSPLHF
TRBV27	NA	NA	TRBJ1-1	TGTGCCAGCAGTTTAGGGGTCCTCAGGGATGCCCACACTGAAGCTTTCTTT	CASSLGVLRDAHTEAFF
TRBV19	NA	NA	TRBJ2-4	TGTGCCAGTAGTATACAGGGTCCAGAAAAGACCAAAAACATTCAGTACTTC	CASSIQGPEKTKNIQYF